The 18 T cell receptor beta chains below come from one sample, sequenced in a study of blood T cell repertoires in COVID-19 (dated by TCRdb to 2018 to 2020). Library preparation was by the immunoSEQ multiplex PCR assay. TCRdb re-hosts the immuneACCESS table, in-frame sequences only. Its copies lack some clones; in the studies checked, an unresolved V gene accounts for under half of them, and the cause for the rest is not known. This sample gives some 100,000 clones in total; almost 80% of them show up just once. The ten biggest clones cover 16% of the sample. Sequenced material: peripheral blood. These TCRs come from a human donor in a cohort sampled during active COVID-19.

The CDR3 loop reads CASSIPRRINQPQHF. The DNA for the CDR3 is TGTGCCAGTAGTATCCCCAGGAGGATCAATCAGCCCCAGCATTTT. The chain links TRBV19 to TRBJ1-5; D is ambiguous. The germline V gene encodes CDR1 LNHDA and CDR2 SQIVND (reference sequence). Trimming took 3 bases from V and 3 from J, leaving 12 bases between them. CDR3 length: 15 residues.

The DNA for the CDR3 is TGTGCCAGCAGCTTTAAAGTACGGGAGACCCAGTACTTC. Its translation: CASSFKVRETQYF. This chain links TRBV7-9 with TRBJ2-5; D call uncertain. This CDR3 has 13 amino acids. Germline V gene data show CDR1 as SEHNR and CDR2 as FQNEAQ (reference sequence). V was pared by 3 bases and J by 5 bases, with 10 bases between.

The chain links TRBV5-4 to TRBJ2-5; TRBD1 might be the D (6 bases). The CDR3 covers 14 residues. Trimming pared 0 bases from V and 0 bases from J, leaving 6 bases between. The V gene's germline CDR1 is SGHNT and CDR2 YYREEE (reference sequence). As DNA, the CDR3 is TGTGCCAGCAGCTTGGACAGGGACCAAGAGACCCAGTACTTC. Encoded protein: CASSLDRDQETQYF.

The chain couples TRBV11-2 to TRBJ2-5; TRBD2 might be the D (6 bases). V lost 5 bases, J lost 3 bases, and 13 bases lay in between. Per the germline V gene, CDR1 is SGHAT and CDR2 is FQNNGV. CDR3 size: 14 residues. The CDR3 is CASSGGGPKETQYF. The CDR3 DNA sequence: TGTGCCAGCAGCGGAGGAGGGCCTAAAGAGACCCAGTACTTC.

This clone has only one observation. The rearrangement joins TRBV3-1 (or the pseudogene TRBV3-2) to TRBJ2-7, with 9 nucleotides matching TRBD1. Germline V gene data show CDR1 as LGHDT and CDR2 as YNNKEL (reference sequence). The CDR3 runs to 17 residues. The trim removed 1 base at V and 2 bases at J, leaving 9 bases unmatched. CDR3 sequence: CASSQGAGQGYTYEQYF. Written as DNA, the CDR3 is TGTGCCAGCAGCCAAGGGGCGGGACAGGGATATACCTACGAGCAGTACTTC.

The chain employs TRBV3-1 (or the pseudogene TRBV3-2) and TRBJ2-3; 10 bases are shared with TRBD2. Germline-derived CDR1 and CDR2 are LGHDT and YNNKEL (reference sequence). Germline trimming cut 1 base from V and 8 bases from J; bases unmatched to any gene: 12. The CDR3 runs 17 residues. The CDR3 sequence is CASSQGGLAGVSATQYF. As DNA, the CDR3 is TGTGCCAGCAGCCAAGGTGGGCTAGCGGGAGTGTCGGCTACGCAGTATTTT.

V gene TRBV28 combines with J gene TRBJ2-1, with 11 bases that match TRBD1. V gave up 8 bases and J gave up 9 bases; unmatched junction bases: 12. Germline V gene data show CDR1 as MDHEN and CDR2 as SYDVKM. The CDR3 totals 15 residues. CDR3: CASSPGGTGGFEQFF. The DNA for the CDR3 is TGTGCCAGCTCACCCGGGGGGACAGGGGGATTTGAGCAGTTCTTC.

This clone has just a few counts. The chain employs TRBV6-5 and TRBJ1-1; no definite D call. Germline CDR1 MNHEY, CDR2 SVGAGI. The length of the CDR3 is 13 residues. Trimming took off 6 bases at V and 3 bases at J, with 11 bases between the two ends. This chain's CDR3 is CASSSEPHTEAFF. In DNA form, the CDR3 reads TGTGCCAGCAGCTCCGAGCCTCACACTGAAGCTTTCTTT.

The chain joins TRBV20-1 to TRBJ1-2; TRBD1 matches at 7 bases. The junction had 1 base not matched to a gene; V was cut back by 3 bases and J by 6 bases. The CDR3 extends over 11 amino acids. The germline V gene has CDR1 DFQATT and CDR2 SNEGSKA (reference sequence). CDR3 bases: TGCAGTGCTAGGCAGGGGGATGGCTACACCTTC. Encoded protein: CSARQGDGYTF.

CDR3 nucleotides: TGTGCCAGCACCAATAGAGACGGGAGGAGGGGCAATGAGCAGTTCTTC. This sequence encodes CASTNRDGRRGNEQFF. The V call is TRBV6-6, the J call TRBJ2-1, with 7 bases fitting TRBD2. V lost 7 bases and J lost 6; bases outside the gene matches: 15. CDR1 is MNHNY, CDR2 SVGAGI, per germline (reference sequence). The CDR3 runs to 16 residues.

Here the CDR3 reads CAISRTGNTNQPQHF. The CDR3 bases are TGTGCCATCAGCAGGACAGGGAACACCAATCAGCCCCAGCATTTT. This rearrangement joins TRBV10-3 to TRBJ1-5, with 8 bases lining up with TRBD1. The germline V gene encodes CDR1 ENHRY and CDR2 SYGVKD. J gave up 3 bases and V 6 bases, and 7 bases lay outside the gene matches. The length of the CDR3 is 15 residues.

V gene TRBV3-1 (or the pseudogene TRBV3-2) combines with J gene TRBJ1-3; no clear D gene. Trimming removed 4 bases at V and 0 bases at J, with 7 bases between. Germline CDR1 is LGHDT and CDR2 is YNNKEL (reference sequence). The CDR3 is 14 residues long. CDR3 residues: CASSPYSSGNTIYF. The CDR3, as DNA: TGTGCCAGCAGCCCCTACTCCTCTGGAAACACCATATATTTT.

The chain combines TRBV10-1 with TRBJ1-2; 9 bases align to TRBD1. V dropped 0 bases and J dropped 10; count of bases not matched to a gene: 3. There are 13 residues in the CDR3. The germline V gene has CDR1 WNHNN and CDR2 SYGVQD (reference sequence). Written as DNA, the CDR3 is TGCGCCAGCAGTGAGTCCGGGACAGGGACCTACACCTTC. It translates to CASSESGTGTYTF.

The table lists this clone with many counts. The gene calls are TRBV3-1 (or the pseudogene TRBV3-2) and TRBJ1-1; 9 bases agree with TRBD1. This CDR3 contains 13 residues. With 6 bases clipped from V and 14 bases from J, the junction kept 13 bases outside the gene matches. Germline CDR1 reads LGHDT; CDR2 reads YNNKEL (reference sequence). The CDR3 spells CASSPIGGQGSFF. In DNA, the CDR3 is TGTGCCAGCAGTCCAATAGGGGGACAGGGAAGCTTCTTT.

The chain employs TRBV6-5 and TRBJ1-1, with 12 nucleotides matching TRBD1. Germline V gene data show CDR1 as MNHEY and CDR2 as SVGAGI. The CDR3 extends over 16 amino acids. J lost 4 bases, V lost 4 bases, and 7 bases had no gene match. The CDR3 here is CASSSGQGARGTEAFF. Here the CDR3 DNA reads TGTGCCAGCAGTTCGGGACAGGGGGCGAGGGGCACTGAAGCTTTCTTT.

The chain uses TRBV15 and TRBJ1-4, with D hard to call. The CDR3 runs to 15 residues. CDR1 is LNHNV, CDR2 YYDKDF, per germline (reference sequence). V gave up 0 bases and J gave up 4 bases, with 9 bases separating them. The DNA for the CDR3 is TGTGCCACCAGCAGAGATTTTGCGATTAATGAAAAACTGTTTTTT. It specifies CATSRDFAINEKLFF. The whole variable domain, remainder taken from reference TRBV15 and TRBJ1-4, is DAMVIQNPRYQVTQFGKPVTLSCSQTLNHNVMYWYQQKSSQAPKLLFHYYDKDFNNEADTPDNFQSRRPNTSFCFLDIRSPGLGDTAMYLCATSRDFAINEKLFFGSGTQLSVL.

V usage is TRBV28 and J usage is TRBJ2-3; 10 bases fit TRBD2. Losses at the gene ends were 8 bases for V and 2 bases for J; bases not matched to a gene: 10. Germline lookup yields CDR1 MDHEN and CDR2 SYDVKM. This CDR3 region has 16 residues. The chain's CDR3 is CASAPSGLAVTDTQYF. In nucleotides, the CDR3 is TGTGCCAGCGCACCCTCCGGACTAGCGGTCACAGATACGCAGTATTTT.

This clone has just one count. V and J are TRBV27 and TRBJ2-5; 14 nucleotides align to TRBD2. CDR1 MNHEY and CDR2 SMNVEV come from the germline V gene (reference sequence). This CDR3 has 18 amino acids. The V and J ends lost 4 bases and 4 bases, in that order; junction bases with no gene match: 11. The CDR3 DNA sequence: TGTGCCAGCAGTTCACAGGGACTAGCGGGGGCGGTTGGAGAGACCCAGTACTTC. Amino acids: CASSSQGLAGAVGETQYF.